The 3 T cell receptor beta chains given below trace back to one sample, sequenced in a study of T-cell memory formation after mild COVID-19. MiXCR, run by TCRdb on the 5' RACE reads, gives a single entry per CDR3 protein. In the table there are approximately 350,000 distinct CDR3 sequences, around 28% of which are singletons. Sequencing was performed on PBMCs or a T cell subset sorted from them (not recorded which). These receptors were obtained from an adult woman who had mild COVID-19 (a few samples of this study predate the infection). Cell type and time point are not known.

This clonotype has only a few counts. The chain links TRBV15 to TRBJ2-7; 7 nucleotides agree with TRBD2. This CDR3 spans 14 amino acids. V lost 4 bases to trimming and J lost 2 bases; unmatched junction nucleotides: 5. The germline CDR1 and CDR2 sequences are LNHNV and YYDKDF (reference sequence). This CDR3 is CATSTGLDAYEQYF. The CDR3 DNA sequence: TGTGCCACCAGCACAGGACTAGACGCCTACGAGCAGTACTTC.

The sample holds a few counts of this clonotype. The chain carries TRBV6-1 and TRBJ1-2, with D possibly being TRBD1 (6 bases). Germline loops: CDR1 MNHNS, CDR2 SASEGT. V was clipped by 11 bases and J by 2 bases, with 21 bases between them. The CDR3 totals 15 residues. The CDR3 is CASYPGDTKNYGYTF. CDR3 nucleotides: TGTGCCTCCTATCCCGGGGACACAAAGAACTATGGCTACACCTTC.

This rearrangement joins TRBV29-1 to TRBJ2-3; tentative D call: TRBD1 (5 bases). Germline V gene data show CDR1 as SQVTM and CDR2 as ANQGSEA. The ends were cut back, 2 bases at V and 4 bases at J, with 10 bases in the middle. The CDR3 loop spans 13 amino acids. The CDR3 coding sequence is TGCAGCGTTGAATCTGGGGCGGCAGATACGCAGTATTTT. Amino acids: CSVESGAADTQYF.